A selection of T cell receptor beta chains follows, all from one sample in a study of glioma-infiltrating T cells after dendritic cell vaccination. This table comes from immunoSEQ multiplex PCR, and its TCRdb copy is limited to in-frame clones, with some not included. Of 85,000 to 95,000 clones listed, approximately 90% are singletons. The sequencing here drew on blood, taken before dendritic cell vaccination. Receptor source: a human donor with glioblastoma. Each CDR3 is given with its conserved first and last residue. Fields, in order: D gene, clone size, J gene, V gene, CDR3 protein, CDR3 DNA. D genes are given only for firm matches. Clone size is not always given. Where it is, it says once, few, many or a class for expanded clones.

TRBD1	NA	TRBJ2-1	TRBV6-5	CASSYKGQLYNEQFF	TGTGCCAGCAGTTACAAGGGACAGTTGTACAATGAGCAGTTCTTC
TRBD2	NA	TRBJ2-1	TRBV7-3	CASSLGLAGNNEQFF	TGTGCCAGCAGCCTAGGACTAGCGGGGAACAATGAGCAGTTCTTC
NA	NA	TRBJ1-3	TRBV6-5	CASVNSRNTIYF	TGTGCCAGCGTAAACTCCAGAAACACCATATATTTT
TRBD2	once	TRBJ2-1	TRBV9	CASGSGSYNEQFF	TGTGCCAGCGGGAGCGGGAGCTACAATGAGCAGTTCTTC
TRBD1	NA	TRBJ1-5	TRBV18	CASSPPGQGRNQPQHF	TGTGCCAGCTCACCCCCGGGACAGGGGAGAAATCAGCCCCAGCATTTT
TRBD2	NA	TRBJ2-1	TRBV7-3	CASSLGLAGDEQFF	TGTGCCAGCAGCCTGGGTTTAGCGGGAGATGAGCAGTTCTTC
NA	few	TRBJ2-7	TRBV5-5	CASSLASTGTYEQYF	TGTGCCAGCAGCTTGGCCTCTACAGGGACCTACGAGCAGTACTTC
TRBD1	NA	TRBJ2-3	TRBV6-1	CASRTGASTDTQYF	TGTGCCAGCAGAACAGGGGCTAGCACAGATACGCAGTATTTT
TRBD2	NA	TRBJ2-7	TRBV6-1	CASSGLAGGIHEQYF	TGTGCCAGCAGTGGACTAGCGGGAGGGATACACGAGCAGTACTTC
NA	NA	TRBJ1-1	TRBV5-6	CASSLWGGTVNTEAFF	TGTGCCAGCAGCTTGTGGGGCGGGACGGTGAACACTGAAGCTTTCTTT
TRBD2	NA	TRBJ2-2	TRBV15	CATSRASGRATGELFF	TGTGCCACCAGCAGAGCTAGCGGGAGGGCCACCGGGGAGCTGTTTTTT
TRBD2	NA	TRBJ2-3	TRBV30	CASSREGLDVDTQYF	TGTGCCTCTTCTCGGGAGGGCCTCGATGTTGATACGCAGTATTTT